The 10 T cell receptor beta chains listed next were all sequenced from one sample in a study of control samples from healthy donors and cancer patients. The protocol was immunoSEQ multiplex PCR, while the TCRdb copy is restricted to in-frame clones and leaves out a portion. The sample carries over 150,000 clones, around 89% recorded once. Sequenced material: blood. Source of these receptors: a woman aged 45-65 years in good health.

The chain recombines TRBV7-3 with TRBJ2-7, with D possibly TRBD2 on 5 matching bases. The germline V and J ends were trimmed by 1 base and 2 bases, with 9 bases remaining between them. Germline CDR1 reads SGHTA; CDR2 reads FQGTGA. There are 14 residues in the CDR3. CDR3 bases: TGTGCCAGCAGCTTAAGCAGCGGCCCCTACGAGCAGTACTTC. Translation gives CASSLSSGPYEQYF.

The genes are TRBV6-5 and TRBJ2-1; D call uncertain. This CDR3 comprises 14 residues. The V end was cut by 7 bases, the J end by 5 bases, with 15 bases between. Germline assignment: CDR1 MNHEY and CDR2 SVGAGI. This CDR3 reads CASTVGSSNNEQFF. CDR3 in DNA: TGTGCCAGCACCGTCGGAAGCAGCAACAATGAGCAGTTCTTC.

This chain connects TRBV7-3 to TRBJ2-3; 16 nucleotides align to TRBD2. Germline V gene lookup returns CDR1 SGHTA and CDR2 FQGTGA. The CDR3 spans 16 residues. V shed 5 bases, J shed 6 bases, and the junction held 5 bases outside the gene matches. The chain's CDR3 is CASSPGTSGRADTQYF. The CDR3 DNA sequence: TGTGCCAGCAGCCCTGGGACTAGCGGGAGGGCCGATACGCAGTATTTT.

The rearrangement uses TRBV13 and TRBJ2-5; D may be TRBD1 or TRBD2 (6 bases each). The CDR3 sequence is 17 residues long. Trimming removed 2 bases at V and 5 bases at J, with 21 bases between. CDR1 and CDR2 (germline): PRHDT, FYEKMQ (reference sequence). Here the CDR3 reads CASSLTGWGANRETQYF. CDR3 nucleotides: TGTGCCAGCAGCTTAACCGGGTGGGGGGCGAACAGGGAGACCCAGTACTTC.

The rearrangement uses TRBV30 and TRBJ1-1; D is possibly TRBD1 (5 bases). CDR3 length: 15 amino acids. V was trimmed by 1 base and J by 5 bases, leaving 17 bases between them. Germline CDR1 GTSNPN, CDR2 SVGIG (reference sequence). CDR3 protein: CAWSAWEGRRTEAFF. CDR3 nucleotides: TGTGCCTGGAGTGCCTGGGAGGGACGGAGGACTGAAGCTTTCTTT.

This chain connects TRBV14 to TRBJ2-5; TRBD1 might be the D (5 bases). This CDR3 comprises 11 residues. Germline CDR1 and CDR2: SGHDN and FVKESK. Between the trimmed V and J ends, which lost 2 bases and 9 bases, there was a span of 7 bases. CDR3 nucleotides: TGTGCCAGCAGCCAAATAGGGGCCCAGTACTTC. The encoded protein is CASSQIGAQYF.

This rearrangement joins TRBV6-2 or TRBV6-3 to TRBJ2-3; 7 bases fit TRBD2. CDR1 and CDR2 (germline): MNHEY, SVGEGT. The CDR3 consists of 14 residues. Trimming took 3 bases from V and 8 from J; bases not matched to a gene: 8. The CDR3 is CASSYSRLASTQYF. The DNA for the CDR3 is TGTGCCAGCAGTTATAGCAGACTAGCCAGTACGCAGTATTTT.

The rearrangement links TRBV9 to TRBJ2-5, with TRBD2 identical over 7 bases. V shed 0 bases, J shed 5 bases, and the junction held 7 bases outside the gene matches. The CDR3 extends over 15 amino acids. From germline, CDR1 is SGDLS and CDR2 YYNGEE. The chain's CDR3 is CASSVAWGGFETQYF. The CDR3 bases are TGTGCCAGCAGCGTAGCTTGGGGAGGGTTTGAGACCCAGTACTTC.

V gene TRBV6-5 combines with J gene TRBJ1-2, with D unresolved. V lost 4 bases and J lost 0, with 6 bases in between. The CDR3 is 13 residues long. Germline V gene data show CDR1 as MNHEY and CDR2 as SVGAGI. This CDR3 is CASSSGTNYGYTF. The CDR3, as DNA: TGTGCCAGCAGTTCCGGGACTAACTATGGCTACACCTTC.

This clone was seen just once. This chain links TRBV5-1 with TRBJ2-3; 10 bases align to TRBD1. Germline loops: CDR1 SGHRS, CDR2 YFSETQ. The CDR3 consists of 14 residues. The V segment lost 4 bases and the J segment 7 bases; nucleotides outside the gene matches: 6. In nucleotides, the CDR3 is TGCGCCAGCAGCCTCGGACAGGGGGGGCATACGCAGTATTTT. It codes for CASSLGQGGHTQYF.